This TCR beta chain appears in the sequencing data of a study of breast tumors, draining lymph nodes, adjacent tissues. This clonotype appeared many times. The antigen is undetermined. Samples came from axillary lymph nodes draining the breast cancer. Findings and limits, study-wide: Tumor repertoires ranked between lymph nodes and nontumor tissue in diversity, with V and J gene preferences. Most tumor T cells seemingly derive from lymph node, then expand in tumor. Luminal-like breast cancer showed significantly greater tumor-nontumor repertoire similarity than basal-like breast cancer did. That most tumor T cells come from lymph nodes remained unproven.

The germline V gene has CDR1 LGHDT and CDR2 YNNKEL (reference sequence). Trimming took off 3 bases at V and 6 bases at J, with 13 bases between the two ends. The CDR3 is 14 amino acids. One entry per CDR3 protein results from TCRdb running MiXCR on the multiplex PCR reads. The sample includes roughly 100,000 distinct CDR3 sequences, around 30% of them seen just once. This clonotype originated in a female donor with breast cancer. Some clones in this sample may be carry-over from other donors' samples. The gene calls are TRBV3-1 and TRBJ2-3; either TRBD1 or TRBD2 may supply D (6 bases each). The source material was axillary lymph node tissue. The CDR3 protein is CASSQHRGADTQYF. The CDR3 DNA sequence: TGTGCCAGCAGCCAGCATAGGGGGGCGGATACGCAGTATTTT.